This TCR beta chain was captured by sequencing in a study of blood T cell repertoires in COVID-19. About the research overall: T cells, B-cell-depleted T cells, or PBMCs provided the cDNA or gDNA that served as material.

Cohorts were assigned according to the clinical history that participants reported. The CDR3 runs to 14 residues. Trimming took 0 bases from V and 4 from J, leaving 10 bases between them. Germline CDR1 GTSNPN, CDR2 SVGIG (reference sequence). In the source study's methods: Reference gene primers were amplified, and this amplification served to estimate nucleated cell counts. Here immunoSEQ multiplex PCR was the method, and the copy in TCRdb shows in-frame clones only, minus some. V and J calls and clone size are those listed in that table; D and trimming were worked out from the DNA. Among hundreds of thousands of clones listed, 85% to 90% were seen once.

The clonotype was recovered from a man aged 35 to 55 who had recovered from COVID-19. Sequencing was carried out using PBMCs or T cells enriched from blood (not recorded which). This chain joins TRBV30 and TRBJ1-5; possibly TRBD1 for D (6 bases). The CDR3 nucleotides are TGTGCCTGGAGTGTAATGACAGGTAATCAGCCCCAGCATTTT. Amino acid sequence: CAWSVMTGNQPQHF.